This TCR beta chain was retrieved from a study of T cell responses to AZD1222 COVID-19 vaccine. About the study: Samples with a second dose at about 4 or about 12 weeks were pooled together. The study's findings and limits: After the peak T cell response, and only then, were repertoires sampled.

As for this clone: The antigen is undetermined.

Sequenced by immunoSEQ multiplex PCR; TCRdb stores in-frame clones only, minus some. Of over 100,000 clones listed, around nine tenths are singletons. V was cut by 5 bases and J by 4 bases, with 9 bases left in between. The germline V gene has CDR1 MGHRA and CDR2 YSYEKL. The CDR3 runs 13 residues. J is TRBJ1-5 and V is TRBV4-1, with a weak D call TRBD1 (5 bases). This specimen was peripheral blood, taken on day 0 of AZD1222 vaccination. This clonotype was sampled from an adult in good health. CDR3: CASSVQVNQPQHF. The CDR3, as DNA: TGCGCCAGCAGCGTACAGGTAAATCAGCCCCAGCATTTT.